This passage covers 9 T cell receptor beta chains from one sample sequenced in a study of identical twins. MiXCR, run by TCRdb on the 5' RACE reads, gives a single entry per CDR3 protein. The table lists 450,000 to 600,000 distinct CDR3 sequences, under 25% of them singletons. The sample was also reused in another study, on yellow fever vaccine responses in identical twins.

Sequenced input: CD4+ T cells sorted from blood. The receptors originated from a woman under 30 in good health.

This clonotype was detected many times. V gene TRBV2 combines with J gene TRBJ2-1; D not certain. CDR1 is SNHLY, CDR2 FYNNEI, per germline. Trimming pared 5 bases from V and 3 bases from J, leaving 5 bases between. CDR3 size: 12 residues. The CDR3 DNA follows: TGTGCCAGCAGTTACAGCTACAATGAGCAGTTCTTC. This sequence encodes CASSYSYNEQFF.

This clonotype was detected only a few times. This chain joins TRBV21-1 and TRBJ2-4; the table assigns TRBD1, which was not confirmed against the DNA. TRBV21-1 is a pseudogene. The CDR3 has 20 residues. Written as DNA, the CDR3 is TGTGCCAGCAGCAAAGCTCGGCAGGGGCGTTCGTACTACCGGAAAAACATTCAGTACTTC. Residues: CASSKARQGRSYYRKNIQYF.

A few counts support this clonotype. The chain couples TRBV12-3 or TRBV12-4 to TRBJ2-7, with D perhaps TRBD1 (5 bases). The V end lost 3 bases, the J end lost 2 bases, and 14 bases lay between the germline ends. This CDR3 is built from 15 residues. The CDR3 DNA sequence: TGTGCCAGCAGTTTGACAGCGCTAGGCACCTACGAGCAGTACTTC. It translates to CASSLTALGTYEQYF.

The rearrangement joins TRBV5-1 to TRBJ2-1, with D unclear. The CDR3 totals 15 residues. The V and J ends lost 4 bases and 5 bases respectively, with 16 bases between them. Germline V gene lookup returns CDR1 SGHRS and CDR2 YFSETQ. CDR3 in DNA: TGCGCCAGCAGCGCAATAGCTTCCTTGGACAATGAGCAGTTCTTC. It yields the protein CASSAIASLDNEQFF.

CDR3 loop: CATSDYRQDNTGELFF. CDR3 DNA sequence: TGTGCCACCAGTGATTATCGACAGGACAACACCGGGGAGCTGTTTTTT. The chain uses TRBV24-1 and TRBJ2-2; maybe TRBD1 (6 bases). V was trimmed by 2 bases and J by 2 bases, leaving 11 bases between them. The CDR3 is made up of 16 amino acids. Germline CDR1 and CDR2: KGHDR and SFDVKD.

This clonotype was recorded at least ten times. The CDR3 loop is CATSDLSRDTGELFF. The CDR3 bases are TGTGCCACCAGTGATTTAAGCAGGGACACCGGGGAGCTGTTTTTT. The gene calls are TRBV24-1 and TRBJ2-2; possible D gene TRBD1, 5 bases. The V and J ends lost 1 base and 3 bases respectively, with 8 bases between them. This CDR3 is built from 15 residues. CDR1 KGHDR and CDR2 SFDVKD come from the germline V gene.

The chain uses TRBV20-1 and TRBJ2-1; D remains ambiguous. CDR3 size: 13 residues. From germline, CDR1 is DFQATT and CDR2 SNEGSKA (reference sequence). V lost 3 bases and J 8 bases, leaving 14 bases between the germline ends. The CDR3 nucleotides read TGCAGTGCTAGTAGGCTAGTAGGCGATGAGCAGTTCTTC. Protein product: CSASRLVGDEQFF.

This clonotype was observed a few times. V usage is TRBV20-1 and J usage is TRBJ2-1; tentative D call: TRBD2 (5 bases). CDR3 length: 15 amino acids. Looked up from germline, CDR1 is DFQATT and CDR2 is SNEGSKA (reference sequence). V was trimmed by 3 bases and J by 0 bases, leaving 12 bases between them. The CDR3 region is CSASWESGSYNEQFF. CDR3 bases: TGCAGTGCTAGCTGGGAGTCCGGCTCCTACAATGAGCAGTTCTTC.

This chain uses TRBV5-1 with TRBJ2-2; D not resolved. This CDR3 spans 14 amino acids. Deletions cut 5 bases from V and 2 bases from J, with 10 bases between. The germline V gene encodes CDR1 SGHRS and CDR2 YFSETQ. DNA for the CDR3: TGCGCCAGCAGTTCCGACCCAAACACCGGGGAGCTGTTTTTT. This codes for CASSSDPNTGELFF.